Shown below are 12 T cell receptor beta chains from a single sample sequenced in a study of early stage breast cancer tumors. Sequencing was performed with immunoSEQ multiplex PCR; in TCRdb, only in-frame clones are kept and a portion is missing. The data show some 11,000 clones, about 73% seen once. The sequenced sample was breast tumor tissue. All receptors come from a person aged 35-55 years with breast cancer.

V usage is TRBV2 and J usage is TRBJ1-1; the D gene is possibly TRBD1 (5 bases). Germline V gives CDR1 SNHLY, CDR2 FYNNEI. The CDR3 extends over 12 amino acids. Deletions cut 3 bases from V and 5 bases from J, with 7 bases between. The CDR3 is CASSEPGTEAFF. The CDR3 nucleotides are TGTGCCAGCAGTGAGCCAGGGACTGAAGCTTTCTTT.

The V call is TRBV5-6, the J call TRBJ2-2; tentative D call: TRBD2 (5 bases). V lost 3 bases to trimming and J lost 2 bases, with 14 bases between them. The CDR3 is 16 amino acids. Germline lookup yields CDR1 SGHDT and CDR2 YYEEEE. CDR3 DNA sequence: TGTGCCAGCAGCTCCAGGACTGCTCGTAACACCGGGGAGCTGTTTTTT. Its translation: CASSSRTARNTGELFF.

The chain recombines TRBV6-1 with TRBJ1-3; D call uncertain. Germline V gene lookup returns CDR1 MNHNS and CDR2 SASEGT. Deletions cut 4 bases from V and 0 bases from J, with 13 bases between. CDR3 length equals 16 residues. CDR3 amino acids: CASSAVVESSGNTIYF. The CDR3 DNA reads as TGTGCCAGCAGTGCAGTAGTTGAGTCCTCTGGAAACACCATATATTTT.

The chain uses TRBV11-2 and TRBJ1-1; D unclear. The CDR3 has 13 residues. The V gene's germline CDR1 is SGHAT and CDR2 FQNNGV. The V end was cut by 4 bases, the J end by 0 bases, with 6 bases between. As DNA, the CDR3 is TGTGCCAGCAGCTGGGGATTGAACACTGAAGCTTTCTTT. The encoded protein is CASSWGLNTEAFF. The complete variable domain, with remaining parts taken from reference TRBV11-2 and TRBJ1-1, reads EAGVAQSPRYKIIEKRQSVAFWCNPISGHATLYWYQQILGQGPKLLIQFQNNGVVDDSQLPKDRFSAERLKGVDSTLKIQPAKLEDSAVYLCASSWGLNTEAFFGQGTRLTVV.

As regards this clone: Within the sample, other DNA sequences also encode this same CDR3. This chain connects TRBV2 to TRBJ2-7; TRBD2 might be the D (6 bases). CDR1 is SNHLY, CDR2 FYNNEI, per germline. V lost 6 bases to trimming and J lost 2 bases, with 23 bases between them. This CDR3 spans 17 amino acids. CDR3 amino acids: CASSASPLAGRTYEQYF. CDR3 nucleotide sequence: TGTGCCAGCAGCGCGTCTCCACTAGCAGGGAGAACCTACGAGCAGTACTTC.

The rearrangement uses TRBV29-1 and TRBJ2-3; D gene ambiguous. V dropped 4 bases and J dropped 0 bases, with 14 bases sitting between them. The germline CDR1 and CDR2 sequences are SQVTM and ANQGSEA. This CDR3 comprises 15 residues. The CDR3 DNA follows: TGCAGCGTTGCGAGCAGAGACCCTAGCACAGATACGCAGTATTTT. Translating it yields CSVASRDPSTDTQYF.

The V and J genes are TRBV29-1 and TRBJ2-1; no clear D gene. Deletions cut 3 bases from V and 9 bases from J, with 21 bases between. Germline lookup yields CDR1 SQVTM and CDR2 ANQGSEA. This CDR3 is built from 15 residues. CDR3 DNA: TGCAGCGTTGAGCGGCATAATATTGGTTTCAGTGAGCAGTTCTTC. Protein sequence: CSVERHNIGFSEQFF.

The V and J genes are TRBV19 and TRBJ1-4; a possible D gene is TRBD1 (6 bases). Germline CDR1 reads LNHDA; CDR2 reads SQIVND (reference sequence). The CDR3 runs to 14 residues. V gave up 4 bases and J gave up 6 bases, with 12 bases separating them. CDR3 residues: CASSTDRRYEKLFF. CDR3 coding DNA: TGTGCCAGTAGTACAGACAGGAGATATGAAAAACTGTTTTTT.

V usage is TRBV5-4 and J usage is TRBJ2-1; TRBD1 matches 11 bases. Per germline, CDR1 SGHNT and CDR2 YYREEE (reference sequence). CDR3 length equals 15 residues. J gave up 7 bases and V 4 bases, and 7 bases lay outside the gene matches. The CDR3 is CASSPGTGGWNEQFF. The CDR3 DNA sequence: TGTGCCAGCAGCCCCGGGACAGGGGGGTGGAATGAGCAGTTCTTC. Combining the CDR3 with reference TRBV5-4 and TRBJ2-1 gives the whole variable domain ETGVTQSPTHLIKTRGQQVTLRCSSQSGHNTVSWYQQALGQGPQFIFQYYREEENGRGNFPPRFSGLQFPNYSSELNVNALELDDSALYLCASSPGTGGWNEQFFGPGTRLTVL.

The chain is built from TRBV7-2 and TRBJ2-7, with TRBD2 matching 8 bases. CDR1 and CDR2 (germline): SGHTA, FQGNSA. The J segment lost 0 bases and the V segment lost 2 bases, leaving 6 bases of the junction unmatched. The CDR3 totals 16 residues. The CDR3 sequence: CASSLFASGYSYEQYF. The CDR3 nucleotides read TGTGCCAGCAGCTTATTTGCTAGCGGGTACTCCTACGAGCAGTACTTC.

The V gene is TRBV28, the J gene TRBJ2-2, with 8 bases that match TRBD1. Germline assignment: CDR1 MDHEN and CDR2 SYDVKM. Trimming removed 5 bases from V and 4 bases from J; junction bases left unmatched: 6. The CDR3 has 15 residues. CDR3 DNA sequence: TGTGCCAGCAGTACTCCAGGGGGCGGCACCGGGGAGCTGTTTTTT. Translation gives CASSTPGGGTGELFF.

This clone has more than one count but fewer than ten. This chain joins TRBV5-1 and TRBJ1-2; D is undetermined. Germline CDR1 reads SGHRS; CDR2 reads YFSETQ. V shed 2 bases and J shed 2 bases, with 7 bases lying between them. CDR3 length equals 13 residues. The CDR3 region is CASSLAQNYGYTF. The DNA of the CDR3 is TGCGCCAGCAGCTTAGCACAGAACTATGGCTACACCTTC.